This is a list of T cell receptor beta chains from one sample in a study of blood T cell repertoires in COVID-19. Sequencing used immunoSEQ multiplex PCR; TCRdb keeps in-frame clones, though not all of them. The data show around 100,000 clones, around 90% seen once. Input material: peripheral blood. All receptors derive from a man aged 45-65 years in a cohort sampled during active COVID-19. The CDR3 runs from the conserved cysteine through the conserved F or W. The D gene is left open where the match is weak. A clone size is listed for some rows: how often the clone was seen (once, few, many), or a class if it is expanded.

clone_size j_call d_call v_call cdr3_length cdr3_nt cdr3_aa
NA TRBJ2-7 TRBD1 TRBV6-2/TRBV6-3 16 TGTGCCAGCAGCCGTAACACCGGGACAGGGGCCCACGAGCAGTACTTC CASSRNTGTGAHEQYF
NA TRBJ1-1 TRBD1 TRBV29-1 14 TGCAGCGTTGTCCCCCAGGGGGCTTTAACTGAAGCTTTCTTT CSVVPQGALTEAFF
NA TRBJ1-3 NA TRBV6-5 13 TGTGCCAGCAGCCCCGGGGTTGGAAACACCATATATTTT CASSPGVGNTIYF
few TRBJ1-4 NA TRBV19 12 TGTGCCAGTAGTACGGACAGCGAAAAACTGTTTTTT CASSTDSEKLFF
NA TRBJ1-2 NA TRBV7-9 15 TGTGCCAGCAGCTTAGGGGCGCAGGGGAGGGACGGCTACACCTTC CASSLGAQGRDGYTF
once TRBJ1-4 TRBD1 TRBV29-1 15 TGCAGCGTTGCTTATAATATGGGACAGGGTGAAAAACTGTTTTTT CSVAYNMGQGEKLFF
NA TRBJ1-5 TRBD1 TRBV5-3 18 TGTGCCAGAAGCGGACCCGGGACAGGGTGCAGGAGCAATCAGCCCCAGCATTTT CARSGPGTGCRSNQPQHF
NA TRBJ1-6 NA TRBV7-2 15 TGTGCCAGCAGTTCCCGGACTGACGATAATTCACCCCTCCACTTT CASSSRTDDNSPLHF
NA TRBJ1-2 TRBD1 TRBV6-6 12 TGTGCCGGAGGACAGGGGGCAGGGGGCTACACCTTC CAGGQGAGGYTF
NA TRBJ2-5 TRBD2 TRBV7-9 17 TGTGCCAGCAGCTTAGCGGCTCTAGCGGGGGCCCGAGAGACCCAGTACTTC CASSLAALAGARETQYF
NA TRBJ2-3 NA TRBV27 11 TGTGCCAGCAGTCAGACAGATACGCAGTATTTT CASSQTDTQYF
NA TRBJ2-2 TRBD2 TRBV27 15 TGTGCCAGCAGTTCGCGGGGGGCTGGCACCGGGGAGCTGTTTTTT CASSSRGAGTGELFF
NA TRBJ2-3 NA TRBV29-1 15 TGCAGCGTTGGAGGGGGGGGCCGGGGCACAGATACGCAGTATTTT CSVGGGGRGTDTQYF